A single sample gave rise to the 21 T cell receptor beta chains below, sequenced in a study of CD8 T cells in ankylosing spondylitis. Each CDR3 protein gets one entry after TCRdb re-called the 5' RACE reads with MiXCR. The table records 250,000 to 400,000 distinct CDR3 sequences, under 14% of them present only once. Specimen: blood, either unsorted or a sorted T cell fraction (not recorded which). The origin of the receptors is a female donor with ankylosing spondylitis or in good health (not recorded which).

At least ten counts were recorded for this clonotype. The chain uses TRBV4-3 and TRBJ2-3, with D perhaps TRBD1 or TRBD2 (5 bases each). The CDR3 spans 15 residues. Trimming left V 1 base short and J 8 bases short, with 16 bases between. CDR1 and CDR2 (germline): LGHNA, YSLEER. CDR3 loop: CASSQAERGQATQYF. CDR3 DNA sequence: TGCGCCAGCAGCCAAGCGGAACGGGGCCAGGCTACGCAGTATTTT.

Ten or more counts support this clonotype. The chain recombines TRBV5-1 with TRBJ2-7, with D possibly being TRBD2 (5 bases). CDR1 SGHRS and CDR2 YFSETQ come from the germline V gene. The CDR3 is made up of 14 amino acids. V gave up 6 bases and J gave up 2 bases, with 15 bases separating them. The CDR3, as DNA: TGCGCCAGCAAAACCGGGGTGATCACCTACGAGCAGTACTTC. Its protein is CASKTGVITYEQYF. Variable domain in full (rest from reference TRBV5-1 and TRBJ2-7): KAGVTQTPRYLIKTRGQQVTLSCSPISGHRSVSWYQQTPGQGLQFLFEYFSETQRNKGNFPGRFSGRQFSNSRSEMNVSTLELGDSALYLCASKTGVITYEQYFGPGTRLTVT.

This clonotype was counted only a few times. Written as DNA, the CDR3 is TGTGCCAGTAGTATTAAGCGGGGGGGCCCCGAGCAGTTCTTC. It yields the protein CASSIKRGGPEQFF. The gene calls are TRBV19 and TRBJ2-1; the match to TRBD2 covers 10 bases. The germline CDR1 and CDR2 sequences are LNHDA and SQIVND (reference sequence). CDR3 length: 14 amino acids. Trimming removed 3 bases from V and 10 bases from J; junction bases left unmatched: 6.

Concerning this clonotype: One base away lies a much larger clone, so this may be a sequencing read error. This sequence joins TRBV5-3 and TRBJ2-3; D possibly uses TRBD1 or TRBD2 (6 bases each). TRBV5-3 is noted as an ORF with a role that remains uncertain. The V gene lost 9 bases and the J gene lost 2 bases, with 22 bases spanning the gap. This CDR3 region has 16 residues. The CDR3 loop is CANQPRGVADTDTQYF. In DNA, the CDR3 is TGTGCCAATCAACCCAGGGGAGTAGCGGACACAGATACGCAGTATTTT.

V usage is TRBV4-3 and J usage is TRBJ2-5; 8 nucleotides align to TRBD2. The CDR3 contains 16 residues. V shed 3 bases and J 2 bases; nucleotides not matched to a gene: 8. CDR1 is LGHNA and CDR2 is YSLEER in the germline V gene. CDR3 bases: TGCGCCAGCAGCCAGGGGTCGGGGGGGCAGCAAGAGACCCAGTACTTC. It translates to CASSQGSGGQQETQYF.

Only a few counts were recorded for this clonotype. The chain couples TRBV7-8 to TRBJ2-1; 8 nucleotides match TRBD1. This CDR3 is built from 17 residues. The J segment lost 1 base and the V segment lost 5 bases, leaving 10 bases of the junction unmatched. Germline V gene lookup returns CDR1 SGHVS and CDR2 FQNEAQ. The CDR3 DNA follows: TGTGCCAGCAGCCTCTCCAGGGGGCTCTGGTCCTACAATGAGCAGTTCTTC. Translation gives CASSLSRGLWSYNEQFF. Full variable domain (missing parts from reference TRBV7-8 and TRBJ2-1): GAGVSQSPRYKVAKRGQDVALRCDPISGHVSLFWYQQALGQGPEFLTYFQNEAQLDKSGLPSDRFFAERPEGSVSTLKIQRTQQEDSAVYLCASSLSRGLWSYNEQFFGPGTRLTVL.

V gene TRBV12-3 or TRBV12-4 combines with J gene TRBJ2-1; 7 bases match TRBD2. The CDR3 is 14 amino acids. Unmatched junction bases numbered 9, after V lost 7 bases and J lost 6 bases. This chain's CDR3 is CASTSGGAPNEQFF. CDR3 nucleotide sequence: TGTGCCAGCACTAGCGGAGGGGCCCCCAATGAGCAGTTCTTC.

V usage is TRBV6-2 or TRBV6-3 and J usage is TRBJ2-7, with 9 bases fitting TRBD2. This CDR3 has 17 amino acids. Germline V gene sequence: CDR1 MNHEY, CDR2 SVGEGT. Losses at the gene ends were 0 bases for V and 1 base for J; bases not matched to a gene: 7. In DNA, the CDR3 is TGTGCCAGCAGTTACTCGGGCGGTAGCGGGAGATCCTACGAGCAGTACTTC. Its protein is CASSYSGGSGRSYEQYF.

The rearrangement uses TRBV5-5 and TRBJ1-5, with a tentative D call TRBD1 (6 bases). This CDR3 is 16 amino acids long. Trimming shortened V by 1 base and J by 9 bases, and 20 bases separated the two germline ends. The V gene's germline CDR1 is SGHKS and CDR2 YYEKEE (reference sequence). CDR3 region: CASSLRGNPGEGPQHF. DNA for the CDR3: TGTGCCAGCAGCTTGAGGGGGAACCCGGGGGAAGGGCCCCAGCATTTT.

This clonotype was picked up many times. The chain links TRBV5-4 to TRBJ2-7, with 11 bases identical to TRBD2. The V gene's germline CDR1 is SGHNT and CDR2 YYREEE (reference sequence). Losses at the gene ends were 4 bases for V and 1 base for J; bases not matched to a gene: 7. This CDR3 is built from 16 residues. The CDR3 nucleotides read TGTGCCAGCAGCACCCCGGGACTAGCGGAGTCCTACGAGCAGTACTTC. Translating gives CASSTPGLAESYEQYF.

In regard to this clonotype: Since a much larger clone is just one base distant, this may be a read error. This rearrangement joins TRBV15 to TRBJ1-4; D uncertain. The CDR3 extends over 19 amino acids. Per germline, CDR1 LNHNV and CDR2 YYDKDF (reference sequence). The CDR3 DNA reads as TGTGCCACCAGCAGAGAGAGGTGGGAGAACCTTGCAACTAATGAAAAACTGCTTTTT. Translating it yields CATSRERWENLATNEKLLF.

Ten or more counts support this clonotype. The chain links TRBV7-2 to TRBJ2-2; maybe TRBD1 (6 bases). The CDR3 loop spans 16 amino acids. Trimming stripped 1 base from V and 1 base from J, with 10 bases between. CDR1 and CDR2 from the germline V gene are SGHTA and FQGNSA. The CDR3 DNA is TGTGCCAGCAGCTTAGTTTCCAGGGGGAACACCGGGGAGCTGTTTTTT. It yields the protein CASSLVSRGNTGELFF.

This clonotype was recorded at least ten times. The V and J genes are TRBV5-1 and TRBJ2-2, with D unclear. The germline V gene has CDR1 SGHRS and CDR2 YFSETQ. The CDR3 runs 14 residues. The V gene lost 4 bases and the J gene lost 2 bases, with 9 bases spanning the gap. CDR3 nucleotides: TGCGCCAGCAGCCTGCCCAGAAACACCGGGGAGCTGTTTTTT. This sequence encodes CASSLPRNTGELFF.

This clonotype was counted at least ten times. The chain joins TRBV21-1 to TRBJ2-7; the table calls TRBD2, which could not be checked here. TRBV21-1 is a recognized pseudogene. The length of the CDR3 is 16 residues. CDR3 nucleotides: TGTGCCAGCAGCAAAGGGAGGGCGACCCGCACATACGAGCAGTACTTC. It yields the protein CASSKGRATRTYEQYF.

CDR3 loop: CSARENLGAPGRQGETQYF. CDR3 DNA sequence: TGCAGTGCTAGAGAAAACCTAGGGGCGCCCGGGAGACAAGGGGAGACCCAGTACTTC. This chain connects TRBV20-1 to TRBJ2-5; D perhaps matches TRBD2 (6 bases). Germline CDR1 DFQATT, CDR2 SNEGSKA (reference sequence). CDR3 size: 19 residues. V lost 0 bases and J lost 5, with 28 bases in between.

At least ten counts were recorded for this clonotype. The chain carries TRBV5-1 and TRBJ2-5, with 9 positions matching TRBD1. The CDR3 is made up of 17 amino acids. CDR1 is SGHRS and CDR2 is YFSETQ in the germline V gene. The V segment lost 0 bases and the J segment 1 base; nucleotides outside the gene matches: 7. The CDR3 region is CASSLAPSTGGQETQYF. The CDR3 region has the DNA TGCGCCAGCAGCTTGGCTCCCTCGACAGGGGGCCAAGAGACCCAGTACTTC.

This clonotype has at least ten counts. The V call is TRBV10-3, the J call TRBJ2-7, with D unclear. Germline CDR1 and CDR2: ENHRY and SYGVKD. The germline V and J ends were trimmed by 2 bases and 0 bases, with 5 bases remaining between them. This CDR3 is built from 13 residues. The CDR3 sequence: CAISEGPSYEQYF. DNA of the CDR3: TGTGCCATCAGTGAGGGTCCCTCCTACGAGCAGTACTTC.

This clonotype was recorded at least ten times. The chain is built from TRBV12-3 or TRBV12-4 and TRBJ1-5, with D possibly matching TRBD1 (5 bases). This CDR3 has 16 amino acids. V lost 5 bases to trimming and J lost 2 bases, with 16 bases between them. The CDR3 reads CASSRGGAGGNQPQHF. The DNA for the CDR3 is TGTGCCAGCAGTAGGGGAGGGGCGGGGGGCAATCAGCCCCAGCATTTT.

This clonotype was seen ten or more times. This chain uses TRBV10-3 with TRBJ2-1, with a weak D call TRBD2 (6 bases). There are 13 residues in the CDR3. CDR1 and CDR2 from the germline V gene are ENHRY and SYGVKD. V was trimmed by 0 bases and J by 9 bases, leaving 9 bases between them. CDR3 in DNA: TGTGCCATCAGTGAGTCAGGTAGCGGTGAGCAGTTCTTC. Its translation is CAISESGSGEQFF.

This clonotype was counted at least ten times. V usage is TRBV27 and J usage is TRBJ1-2, with D hard to call. This CDR3 has 14 residues. V lost 4 bases and J 0 bases, leaving 9 bases between the germline ends. Germline V CDR1 and CDR2: MNHEY, SMNVEV (reference sequence). The CDR3: CASSYGPANYGYTF. CDR3 in DNA: TGTGCCAGCAGTTACGGGCCAGCTAACTATGGCTACACCTTC.

This clonotype was recorded many times. V is TRBV9 and J is TRBJ1-1, with no clear D. Germline loops: CDR1 SGDLS, CDR2 YYNGEE. This CDR3 has 14 amino acids. V lost 0 bases and J lost 6, with 12 bases in between. The CDR3 loop reads CASSVDMGSPEAFF. CDR3 nucleotides: TGTGCCAGCAGCGTAGATATGGGGTCTCCTGAAGCTTTCTTT.